One sample yielded the 27 T cell receptor beta chains listed below, sequenced in a study of early T cells in non-severe SARS-CoV-2 infection. TCRdb analysed the 5' RACE reads with MiXCR anew, one entry per CDR3 protein. The data hold 70,000 to 95,000 distinct CDR3 sequences, with 11% observed a single time. The sample was whole blood. Receptor source: an adult who was a healthcare worker with PCR-confirmed SARS-CoV-2 infection or an uninfected control (not recorded which).

The chain employs TRBV5-8 and TRBJ1-5; D gene uncertain. V was shortened by 4 bases and J by 4 bases, with 12 bases between the two germline ends. CDR1 is SGHTS, CDR2 YDEGEE, per germline. This CDR3 spans 14 amino acids. CDR3 nucleotides: TGTGCCAGCAGCGACCCCGATTTTAATCAGCCCCAGCATTTT. Translated, it gives CASSDPDFNQPQHF.

The V call is TRBV9, the J call TRBJ2-1, with D perhaps matching TRBD2 (7 bases). Per the germline V gene, CDR1 is SGDLS and CDR2 is YYNGEE. Deletions cut 3 bases from V and 0 bases from J, with 10 bases between. The CDR3 is made up of 15 amino acids. The CDR3 sequence is CASSEGGSSYNEQFF. The CDR3 bases are TGTGCCAGCAGCGAGGGGGGGAGCTCCTACAATGAGCAGTTCTTC.

This clonotype was recorded many times. The chain has TRBV7-9 and TRBJ2-3; D is perhaps TRBD2 (6 bases). The CDR3 extends over 13 amino acids. Germline V gene lookup returns CDR1 SEHNR and CDR2 FQNEAQ (reference sequence). The V gene lost 6 bases and the J gene lost 0 bases, with 7 bases spanning the gap. DNA of the CDR3: TGTGCCAGCAGAGGGACTAGCACAGATACGCAGTATTTT. Protein product: CASRGTSTDTQYF.

Ten or more counts support this clonotype. The chain carries TRBV7-8 and TRBJ1-6; possible D gene TRBD1, 5 bases. The V end was cut by 1 base, the J end by 7 bases, with 8 bases between. The germline V gene has CDR1 SGHVS and CDR2 FQNEAQ. CDR3 length equals 14 residues. CDR3 in DNA: TGTGCCAGCAGCTTAGGCAGGGTAAATTCACCCCTCCACTTT. The encoded protein is CASSLGRVNSPLHF. Looking up the rest from reference TRBV7-8 and TRBJ1-6 gives the full variable domain: GAGVSQSPRYKVAKRGQDVALRCDPISGHVSLFWYQQALGQGPEFLTYFQNEAQLDKSGLPSDRFFAERPEGSVSTLKIQRTQQEDSAVYLCASSLGRVNSPLHFGNGTRLTVT.

This clonotype was detected many times. This chain links TRBV11-2 with TRBJ2-3, with TRBD1 matching 10 bases. The V segment lost 5 bases and the J segment 2 bases; nucleotides outside the gene matches: 7. Germline CDR1 is SGHAT and CDR2 is FQNNGV. The CDR3 is made up of 16 amino acids. CDR3 amino acids: CASSPMGQGTTDTQYF. The DNA of the CDR3 is TGTGCCAGCAGCCCAATGGGACAGGGGACCACAGATACGCAGTATTTT.

The chain employs TRBV19 and TRBJ1-5; D ambiguous. The germline V and J ends were trimmed by 4 bases and 5 bases, with 18 bases remaining between them. The germline gives CDR1 LNHDA, CDR2 SQIVND (reference sequence). The CDR3 sequence is 16 residues long. DNA for the CDR3: TGTGCCAGTAGTACCCTGACATTCTCGAGGGATCAGCCCCAGCATTTT. This codes for CASSTLTFSRDQPQHF.

The V call is TRBV28, the J call TRBJ2-5; D is possibly TRBD2 (6 bases). Germline CDR1 reads MDHEN; CDR2 reads SYDVKM. V was trimmed by 1 base and J by 0 bases, leaving 18 bases between them. The CDR3 is made up of 18 amino acids. This CDR3 reads CASSLLGAGLSYQETQYF. The CDR3 coding sequence is TGTGCCAGCAGTTTATTGGGCGCGGGGCTTTCGTACCAAGAGACCCAGTACTTC.

This clonotype showed up many times. J is TRBJ2-7 and V is TRBV7-2, with D unresolved. Trimming stripped 3 bases from V and 7 bases from J, with 7 bases between. CDR3 length: 11 amino acids. Germline assignment: CDR1 SGHTA and CDR2 FQGNSA. The CDR3 sequence is CASSFAREQYF. The DNA of the CDR3 is TGTGCCAGCAGCTTCGCGCGGGAGCAGTACTTC.

At least ten counts were recorded for this clonotype. The chain employs TRBV12-3 or TRBV12-4 and TRBJ1-5, with TRBD1 identical over 7 bases. This CDR3 is 13 amino acids long. With V trimmed by 7 bases and J by 6 bases, 6 bases remained unmatched. Here the CDR3 DNA reads TGTGCCAGCACAGGGGGGCAGGGTCAGCCCCAGCATTTT. It yields the protein CASTGGQGQPQHF.

There are a few counts of this clonotype. The chain combines TRBV6-2 or TRBV6-3 with TRBJ2-4, with D hard to call. Trimming took 7 bases from V and 7 from J, leaving 8 bases between them. Germline loops: CDR1 MNHEY, CDR2 SVGEGT. The CDR3 is 11 residues long. The CDR3 region has the DNA TGTGCCAGCACCGACCGGAACATTCAGTACTTC. Translating it yields CASTDRNIQYF.

This clonotype came up many times. V is TRBV7-6 and J is TRBJ2-3, with 8 nucleotides matching TRBD2. The germline V gene has CDR1 SGHVS and CDR2 FNYEAQ. The V gene end was trimmed by 5 bases and the J gene end by 2 bases; junction bases not matched to a gene: 9. The CDR3 totals 16 residues. CDR3 coding DNA: TGTGCCAGCAGCCCCTTAGCGGGACCTACCACAGATACGCAGTATTTT. This gives the protein CASSPLAGPTTDTQYF.

This clonotype was detected only a few times. The chain is built from TRBV9 and TRBJ2-1; 7 bases map to TRBD1. The CDR3 contains 14 residues. CDR1 SGDLS and CDR2 YYNGEE come from the germline V gene. The ends lost 3 bases at V and 4 bases at J; junction bases unmatched: 4. The CDR3 DNA is TGTGCCAGCAGCGGACAGGGTCCTTACAATGAGCAGTTCTTC. Translated: CASSGQGPYNEQFF.

This chain joins TRBV19 and TRBJ2-2, with D perhaps TRBD1 (6 bases). CDR3 size: 15 residues. The germline gives CDR1 LNHDA, CDR2 SQIVND (reference sequence). V shed 2 bases and J shed 7 bases, with 14 bases lying between them. The CDR3 DNA reads as TGTGCCAGTAGTATAATACAGGGAGCGAGCGGGGAGCTGTTTTTT. It codes for CASSIIQGASGELFF.

This clonotype was counted only a few times. This chain uses TRBV24-1 with TRBJ2-7; D may be TRBD1 (5 bases). V was shortened by 1 base and J by 7 bases, with 7 bases between the two germline ends. The CDR3 covers 12 residues. Germline CDR1 KGHDR, CDR2 SFDVKD. In nucleotides, the CDR3 is TGTGCCACCAGTGATTTTAAGGGGGAGCAGTACTTC. Translation gives CATSDFKGEQYF.

On this clonotype: A much larger clone lies a single base off, so this may be a read error. V is TRBV5-1 and J is TRBJ2-3, with D possibly being TRBD1 or TRBD2 (5 bases each). Germline V lookup: CDR1 SGHRS, CDR2 YFSETQ. The length of the CDR3 is 14 residues. The CDR3 nucleotides are TGCGTCAGCAGCTTGGACGGGACGGTAGATACGCAGTATTTT. This codes for CVSSLDGTVDTQYF.

This clonotype is medium-sized within its sample. The rearrangement joins TRBV11-3 to TRBJ2-2, with 8 nucleotides matching TRBD1. The CDR3 runs 16 residues. Germline values: CDR1 SGHNT, CDR2 YENEEA. V gave up 3 bases and J gave up 6 bases; unmatched junction bases: 9. DNA for the CDR3: TGTGCCAGCAGCTTTTCCGTGACAGGGGCTGCCGGGGAGCTGTTTTTT. Amino acids: CASSFSVTGAAGELFF. Looking up the rest from reference TRBV11-3 and TRBJ2-2 gives the full variable domain: EAGVVQSPRYKIIEKKQPVAFWCNPISGHNTLYWYLQNLGQGPELLIRYENEEAVDDSQLPKDRFSAERLKGVDSTLKIQPAELGDSAVYLCASSFSVTGAAGELFFGEGSRLTVL.

Details on this clonotype: One base away lies a much larger clone, so this may be a sequencing read error. This chain links TRBV5-1 with TRBJ2-3, with 7 bases identical to TRBD2. The length of the CDR3 is 16 residues. Germline values: CDR1 SGHRS, CDR2 YFSETQ. CDR3 in amino acids: CASSLGGSGFTDMQYF. The CDR3 DNA is TGCGCCAGCAGCTTGGGAGGTAGCGGGTTCACAGATATGCAGTATTTT.

This clonotype was recorded many times. This rearrangement joins TRBV18 to TRBJ1-1; D might be TRBD1 (5 bases). In germline, CDR1 is KGHSH, CDR2 LQKENI. CDR3 length equals 14 residues. The V end was cut by 6 bases, the J end by 5 bases, with 16 bases between. CDR3 loop: CASSATGGRTEAFF. The CDR3 bases are TGTGCCAGCTCGGCTACGGGGGGGAGAACTGAAGCTTTCTTT. Looking up the rest from reference TRBV18 and TRBJ1-1 gives the full variable domain: NAGVMQNPRHLVRRRGQEARLRCSPMKGHSHVYWYRQLPEEGLKFMVYLQKENIIDESGMPKERFSAEFPKEGPSILRIQQVVRGDSAAYFCASSATGGRTEAFFGQGTRLTVV.

In its sample, this clonotype was seen a few times. This rearrangement joins TRBV29-1 to TRBJ2-3; tentative D call: TRBD2 (6 bases). Germline CDR1 and CDR2: SQVTM and ANQGSEA. The length of the CDR3 is 14 residues. V shed 6 bases and J shed 0 bases, with 13 bases lying between them. The CDR3 DNA reads as TGCAGCGTAACCGGGACTTCTAGCACAGATACGCAGTATTTT. Its protein product is CSVTGTSSTDTQYF.

J is TRBJ2-5 and V is TRBV7-3; D tentatively fits TRBD1 or TRBD2 (5 bases each). The germline V gene has CDR1 SGHTA and CDR2 FQGTGA. V was trimmed by 2 bases and J by 0 bases, leaving 7 bases between them. This CDR3 has 14 residues. CDR3 sequence (DNA): TGTGCCAGCAGCTTAGGGGGAAACCAAGAGACCCAGTACTTC. This gives the protein CASSLGGNQETQYF.

Concerning this clonotype itself: A much larger clone lies a single base off, so this may be a read error. The chain carries TRBV7-6 and TRBJ2-7, with 10 nucleotides matching TRBD2. Germline V gene sequence: CDR1 SGHVS, CDR2 FNYEAQ. The CDR3 loop spans 16 amino acids. CDR3: CANSLASGGAIYEQYF. The CDR3 region has the DNA TGTGCCAACAGCTTAGCGAGCGGGGGGGCTATATACGAGCAGTACTTC.

This clonotype was counted many times. The rearrangement uses TRBV7-2 and TRBJ2-1; the D gene is possibly TRBD1 (6 bases). CDR1 is SGHTA, CDR2 FQGNSA, per germline. This CDR3 contains 13 residues. Trimming removed 8 bases at V and 1 base at J, with 9 bases between. CDR3 sequence reads: CASGQTSYNEQFF. CDR3 sequence (DNA): TGTGCCAGCGGACAGACGTCCTACAATGAGCAGTTCTTC.

The genes are TRBV28 and TRBJ2-7; possibly TRBD1 for D (5 bases). The germline V and J ends were trimmed by 3 bases and 0 bases, with 9 bases remaining between them. The CDR3 has 14 amino acids. Germline V lookup: CDR1 MDHEN, CDR2 SYDVKM. Written as DNA, the CDR3 is TGTGCCAGCAGTTTCCCCCAGGGCTCCTACGAGCAGTACTTC. As protein: CASSFPQGSYEQYF. Full variable domain (remainder filled in from reference TRBV28 and TRBJ2-7): DVKVTQSSRYLVKRTGEKVFLECVQDMDHENMFWYRQDPGLGLRLIYFSYDVKMKEKGDIPEGYSVSREKKERFSLILESASTNQTSMYLCASSFPQGSYEQYFGPGTRLTVT.

The chain employs TRBV14 and TRBJ2-7, with D possibly matching TRBD2 (5 bases). This CDR3 region has 14 residues. V was trimmed by 5 bases and J by 2 bases, leaving 13 bases between them. The germline gives CDR1 SGHDN, CDR2 FVKESK. This CDR3 is CASSGPSLAYEQYF. The CDR3 DNA reads TGTGCCAGCAGCGGACCTTCACTAGCCTACGAGCAGTACTTC.

This clonotype was recorded many times. The rearrangement links TRBV6-1 to TRBJ1-2; 8 nucleotides line up with TRBD1. Per the germline V gene, CDR1 is MNHNS and CDR2 is SASEGT. J gave up 2 bases and V 8 bases, and 7 bases lay outside the gene matches. The CDR3 has 14 amino acids. The CDR3 protein is CASGGQGGNYGYTF. The DNA of the CDR3 is TGTGCCAGCGGAGGACAGGGAGGCAACTATGGCTACACCTTC.

This clonotype occurred many times. The chain combines TRBV7-2 with TRBJ2-7; D is possibly TRBD2 (5 bases). The CDR3 loop spans 15 amino acids. Deletions cut 1 base from V and 0 bases from J, with 10 bases between. Per the germline V gene, CDR1 is SGHTA and CDR2 is FQGNSA. CDR3 region: CASSLVLESSYEQYF. CDR3 in DNA: TGTGCCAGCAGCTTAGTACTAGAGAGCTCCTACGAGCAGTACTTC.

Only a few counts were recorded for this clonotype. This chain links TRBV19 with TRBJ1-2; tentative D call: TRBD1 (6 bases). This CDR3 comprises 13 residues. Germline V gene sequence: CDR1 LNHDA, CDR2 SQIVND (reference sequence). Trimming shortened V by 11 bases and J by 7 bases, and 20 bases separated the two germline ends. As DNA, the CDR3 is TGTGCCTCACAAGAGGGGGACATCTCTGGCTACACCTTC. As protein: CASQEGDISGYTF.